The sequence of this T cell receptor (beta chain) was determined in a study of CD8+ T cells in alopecia areata. Study as a whole: Treatment of the treated patients consisted of oral tofacitinib, 5 to 10 mg twice daily. Tofacitinib treatment spanned 6 to 18 months, with 6 months off drug afterward. General study findings and limits: Many expanded lesional clones remained in scalp and blood on tofacitinib. Sequences from scalp samples also cover resident alphabeta T cells of normal skin.

Treatment defined: oral pan-JAK inhibitor, 5-10 mg twice daily. Following RNA extraction, reverse transcription yielded cDNA that acted as the sequencing template. Data came from immunoSEQ multiplex PCR; TCRdb stores just in-frame clones and leaves some out. The table lists 200,000 to 250,000 clones, more than 45% of them singletons. Concerning this clone itself: Its antigen is still unknown.

This TCR derives from a human donor with alopecia areata. Sequencing was performed on CD4+ T cells sorted from blood, taken at week 4, from a patient treated with tofacitinib.

The CDR3 spells CASSLTAGSMYEQYF. CDR3 nucleotide sequence: TGCGCCAGCAGCTTGACGGCGGGGAGTATGTACGAGCAGTACTTC. This chain links TRBV5-1 with TRBJ2-7; TRBD2 is a possible D gene (6 bases). The CDR3 runs to 15 residues. CDR1 is SGHRS, CDR2 YFSETQ, per germline. V lost 1 base, J lost 4 bases, and 15 bases lay in between.